The clone carrying this T cell receptor beta chain was seen more than once but under ten times. These data are taken from a study of radiation and T cells in renal cell carcinoma. Profiling relied on immunoSEQ multiplex PCR, and the TCRdb table lists in-frame clones only, not all of them. The sample yields about 4,300 clones, 62% seen once. The CDR3 loop spans 15 amino acids. The ends were cut back, 0 bases at V and 7 bases at J, with 15 bases in the middle. CDR1 is LGHNA, CDR2 YNFKEQ, per germline. The sample's treatment: 15 Gy SBRT to primary tumor, nephrectomy 4 weeks later. This sequence originates from a woman between 55 and 75 years old with renal cell carcinoma. V gene TRBV4-2 combines with J gene TRBJ2-5; D perhaps matches TRBD2 (7 bases). The starting material was tumor tissue, obtained from a patient whose treatment included radiotherapy and nephrectomy. CDR3 nucleotides: TGTGCCAGCAGCCAAGAAATGGGGGGGCTCGGGACCCAGTACTTC. It is translated as CASSQEMGGLGTQYF.